A selection of T cell receptor beta chains follows, all from one sample in a study of vaccination and CD4 T cells after COVID-19. TCRdb re-called the PCR reads through MiXCR, storing one row per CDR3 protein. The sample has around 21,000 distinct CDR3 sequences; roughly 56% are singletons. Antigen specificity for these receptors is unknown. Sample: CD4+ T cells from blood, cultured in vitro. These receptors came from a human donor who had recovered from COVID-19. CDR3s include the opening cysteine and the closing phenylalanine or tryptophan. A D gene is named only where the DNA matches it firmly. Only part of the rows carry a size: once, few, many, or a class if the clone is expanded.

TRBJ1-2 14 - TRBV7-9 once CASSTGTGNYGYTF TGTGCCAGCAGCACCGGGACGGGCAACTATGGCTACACCTTC
TRBJ1-5 18 TRBD1 TRBV27 - CASSSRFPGQGFNQPQHF TGTGCCAGCAGTTCGAGATTTCCGGGACAGGGTTTCAATCAGCCCCAGCATTTT
TRBJ2-7 15 - TRBV6-1 - CASTTSGGGTYEQYF TGTGCCAGCACTACTTCAGGGGGAGGGACCTACGAGCAGTACTTC
TRBJ2-1 15 TRBD1 TRBV7-6 - CASSFRTGALHEQFF TGTGCCAGCAGCTTCCGGACAGGGGCCCTCCATGAGCAGTTCTTC
TRBJ1-5 15 - TRBV28 few CASSGGQSPNQPQHF TGTGCCAGCAGTGGTGGACAGTCACCTAATCAGCCCCAGCATTTT
TRBJ1-5 15 - TRBV15 - CATSRDMGDRQPQHF TGTGCCACCAGCAGAGATATGGGGGACCGTCAGCCCCAGCATTTT
TRBJ1-5 13 - TRBV2 few CASRGRSGQPQHF TGTGCCAGCAGAGGGCGGTCCGGGCAGCCCCAGCATTTT
TRBJ2-3 15 - TRBV27 large CASSFRGRSADTQYF TGTGCCAGCAGTTTTCGGGGGCGCTCCGCAGATACGCAGTATTTT
TRBJ2-1 16 - TRBV20-1 - CSARDLGAEGYNEQFF TGCAGTGCTAGAGATCTTGGAGCCGAGGGATACAATGAGCAGTTCTTC
TRBJ1-3 15 - TRBV7-8 few CASSLGGGSGNTIYF TGTGCCAGCAGCTTAGGGGGGGGTAGTGGAAACACCATATATTTT
TRBJ2-7 16 - TRBV21-1 few CASSKSGGRYNYEQYF TGTGCCAGCAGCAAAAGCGGCGGAAGGTACAATTACGAGCAGTACTTC
TRBJ2-5 13 - TRBV7-7 - CASSFGRGETQYF TGTGCTAGCAGCTTCGGCAGGGGAGAGACCCAGTACTTC
TRBJ1-5 12 - TRBV10-3 - CAISERNQPQHF TGTGCCATCAGTGAGAGGAATCAGCCCCAGCATTTT
TRBJ1-5 12 - TRBV10-2 - CASSVEGWPQHF TGCGCCAGCAGTGTGGAGGGTTGGCCCCAGCATTTT
TRBJ2-7 13 - TRBV5-1 - CASSFMIDYEQYF TGCGCCAGCAGCTTTATGATTGACTACGAGCAGTACTTC
TRBJ1-2 15 TRBD1 TRBV9 - CASSTPDREAYGYTF TGTGCCAGCAGCACCCCGGACAGGGAAGCTTATGGCTACACCTTC
TRBJ1-2 13 - TRBV4-2 - CASSQVGLYGYTF TGTGCCAGCAGCCAAGTAGGACTATATGGCTACACCTTC
TRBJ2-7 14 TRBD2 TRBV7-8 - CASRPRGAAYEQYF TGTGCCAGCAGGCCGCGGGGGGCGGCCTACGAGCAGTACTTC
TRBJ2-1 15 TRBD2 TRBV7-2 - CASSPASGVLNEQFF TGTGCCAGCAGCCCTGCTAGCGGAGTCCTTAATGAGCAGTTCTTC
TRBJ2-5 17 TRBD2 TRBV7-2 - CASRPGTSGGLLETQYF TGTGCCAGCAGACCTGGGACTAGCGGGGGCCTCCTAGAGACCCAGTACTTC
TRBJ2-3 14 - TRBV6-1 - CASSLVRPTDTQYF TGTGCCAGCAGTCTAGTTCGTCCCACAGATACGCAGTATTTT
TRBJ1-1 13 - TRBV6-5 few CASSYSQRTEAFF TGTGCCAGCAGTTACTCCCAGAGGACTGAAGCTTTCTTT
TRBJ2-3 15 - TRBV19 - CASSIGGFTTDTQYF TGTGCCAGTAGTATTGGGGGTTTCACCACAGATACGCAGTATTTT
TRBJ1-2 15 - TRBV6-2/TRBV6-3 few CASYKAPFPNYGYTF TGTGCCAGCTACAAGGCCCCATTTCCTAACTATGGCTACACCTTC
TRBJ1-5 15 TRBD1 TRBV20-1 - CSARETGMGSQPQHF TGCAGTGCTAGGGAGACAGGGATGGGAAGTCAGCCCCAGCATTTT
TRBJ1-1 13 - TRBV2 - CATSQQMNTEAFF TGTGCCACTAGCCAACAAATGAACACTGAAGCTTTCTTT
TRBJ1-2 13 TRBD1 TRBV24-1 - CAPRTGVLYGYTF TGTGCCCCTCGGACAGGGGTTCTCTATGGCTACACCTTC
TRBJ1-4 14 - TRBV28 - CASSLSGFGEKLFF TGTGCCAGCAGTTTATCAGGGTTCGGTGAAAAACTGTTTTTT
TRBJ1-2 16 - TRBV30 - CAWSLSTFSDSYGYTF TGTGCCTGGTCTTTGAGCACTTTTTCCGACTCCTATGGCTACACCTTC
TRBJ1-1 13 - TRBV30 - CAWSVKGSTEAFF TGTGCCTGGAGTGTAAAGGGTAGCACTGAAGCTTTCTTT
TRBJ1-4 17 - TRBV7-2 - CASSLGVGGSTNEKLFF TGTGCCAGCAGCTTAGGAGTGGGGGGGTCAACTAATGAAAAACTGTTTTTT
TRBJ1-1 14 - TRBV15 - CATSRGGQGEYTFF TGTGCCACCAGCAGAGGTGGCCAGGGAGAGTATACTTTCTTT
TRBJ1-1 14 TRBD1 TRBV6-1 - CASSEPGRGLGAFF TGTGCCAGCAGTGAGCCCGGAAGGGGGCTCGGAGCTTTCTTT
TRBJ1-5 13 - TRBV27 - CAGSWQGDQPQHF TGTGCCGGCAGTTGGCAGGGCGATCAGCCCCAGCATTTT
TRBJ2-1 15 - TRBV6-2/TRBV6-3 once CASSPRVRHYNEQFF TGTGCCAGCAGTCCCAGGGTACGACACTACAATGAGCAGTTCTTC
TRBJ1-2 15 TRBD1 TRBV24-1 - CATSDPGTGANGYTF TGTGCCACCAGTGATCCCGGGACAGGGGCGAATGGCTACACCTTC
TRBJ1-1 14 - TRBV28 - CASSPGHQNTEAFF TGTGCCAGCAGCCCGGGACACCAGAACACTGAAGCTTTCTTT
TRBJ2-1 16 - TRBV24-1 - CATSDFRADSYNEQFF TGTGCCACCAGTGATTTTCGGGCGGACTCCTACAATGAGCAGTTCTTC
TRBJ2-7 16 TRBD2 TRBV12-5 - CASGLATSGTPYEQYF TGTGCTAGTGGTTTAGCCACTAGCGGGACCCCCTACGAGCAGTACTTC
TRBJ1-5 13 TRBD1 TRBV19 - CASADRVGQPQHF TGTGCCAGTGCTGACAGGGTAGGTCAGCCCCAGCATTTT
TRBJ2-2 11 - TRBV30 few CAWSVTGELFF TGTGCCTGGAGTGTTACCGGGGAGCTGTTTTTT
TRBJ2-1 15 - TRBV7-9 few CASSLTGSSYNEQFF TGTGCCAGCAGCTTAACAGGGAGCTCCTACAATGAGCAGTTCTTC
TRBJ2-1 18 - TRBV19 - CASRGWTGAGGRAGEQFF TGTGCCAGTAGGGGGTGGACAGGGGCCGGCGGGAGGGCCGGTGAGCAGTTCTTC
TRBJ2-1 12 - TRBV9 - CASRGGRNEQFF TGTGCCAGCAGAGGGGGGAGGAATGAGCAGTTCTTC